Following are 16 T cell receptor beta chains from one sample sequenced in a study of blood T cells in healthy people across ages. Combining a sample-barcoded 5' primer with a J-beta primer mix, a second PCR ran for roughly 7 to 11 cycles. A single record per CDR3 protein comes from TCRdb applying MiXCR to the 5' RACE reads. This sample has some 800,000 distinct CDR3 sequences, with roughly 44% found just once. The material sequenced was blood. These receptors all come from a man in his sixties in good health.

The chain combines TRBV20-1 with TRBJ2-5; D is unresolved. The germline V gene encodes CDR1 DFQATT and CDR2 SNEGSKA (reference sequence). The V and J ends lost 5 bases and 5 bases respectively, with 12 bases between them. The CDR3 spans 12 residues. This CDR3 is CSAVGLPETQYF. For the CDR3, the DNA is TGCAGTGCTGTCGGTCTGCCGGAGACCCAGTACTTC.

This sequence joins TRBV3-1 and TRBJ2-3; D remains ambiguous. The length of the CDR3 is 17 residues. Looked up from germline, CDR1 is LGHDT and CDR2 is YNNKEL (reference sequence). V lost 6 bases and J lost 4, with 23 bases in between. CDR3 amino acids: CASSPGLAAIEADTQYF. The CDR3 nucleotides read TGTGCCAGCAGTCCCGGTCTTGCGGCCATTGAAGCAGATACGCAGTATTTT.

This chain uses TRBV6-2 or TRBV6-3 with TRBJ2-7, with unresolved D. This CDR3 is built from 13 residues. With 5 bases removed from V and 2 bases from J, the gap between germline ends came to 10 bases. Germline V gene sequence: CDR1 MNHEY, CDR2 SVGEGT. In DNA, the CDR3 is TGTGCCAGCAGTAACAGCCGTACCTACGAGCAGTACTTC. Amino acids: CASSNSRTYEQYF.

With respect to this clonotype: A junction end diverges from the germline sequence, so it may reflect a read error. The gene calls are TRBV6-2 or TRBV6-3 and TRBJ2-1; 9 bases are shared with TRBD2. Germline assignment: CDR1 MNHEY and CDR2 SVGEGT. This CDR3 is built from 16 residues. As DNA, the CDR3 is TGTGCCAGCAGTGACTCTCGCGGGGGGGCCCCGAATGAGCAGTTCTTC. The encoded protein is CASSDSRGGAPNEQFF.

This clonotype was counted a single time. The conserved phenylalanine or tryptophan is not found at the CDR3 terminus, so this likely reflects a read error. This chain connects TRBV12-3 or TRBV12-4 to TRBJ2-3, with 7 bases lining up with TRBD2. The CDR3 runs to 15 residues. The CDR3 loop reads CASSLKRGSTDTQYL. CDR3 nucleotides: TGTGCCAGCAGTTTAAAGCGGGGCAGCACAGATACACAGTATCTT.

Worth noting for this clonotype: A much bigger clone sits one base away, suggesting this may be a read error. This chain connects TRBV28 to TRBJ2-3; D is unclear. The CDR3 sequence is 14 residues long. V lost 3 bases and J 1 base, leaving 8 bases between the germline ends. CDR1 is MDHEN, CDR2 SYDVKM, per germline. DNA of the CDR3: TGTGCCAGCAGTTTCCCCTCCGGCACAGATACGCAGTATTTT. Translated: CASSFPSGTDTQYF.

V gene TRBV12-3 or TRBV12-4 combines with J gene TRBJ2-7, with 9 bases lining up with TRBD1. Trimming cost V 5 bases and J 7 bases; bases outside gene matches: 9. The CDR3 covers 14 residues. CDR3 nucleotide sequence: TGTGCCAGCAGTAGGCGCCGGGACAGGGCAGAGCAGTACTTC. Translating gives CASSRRRDRAEQYF.

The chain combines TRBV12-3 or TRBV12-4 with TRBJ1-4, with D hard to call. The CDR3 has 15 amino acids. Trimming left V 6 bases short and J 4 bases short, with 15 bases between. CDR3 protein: CASSREGLRNEKLFF. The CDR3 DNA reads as TGTGCCAGCAGCCGCGAAGGGCTGCGTAATGAAAAACTGTTTTTT.

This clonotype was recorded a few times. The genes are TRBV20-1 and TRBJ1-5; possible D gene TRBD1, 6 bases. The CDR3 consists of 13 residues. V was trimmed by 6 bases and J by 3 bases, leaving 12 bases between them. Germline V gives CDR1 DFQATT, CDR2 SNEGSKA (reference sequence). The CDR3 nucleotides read TGCAGTGCGCAAGACAGGTCCAATCAGCCCCAGCATTTT. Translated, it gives CSAQDRSNQPQHF.

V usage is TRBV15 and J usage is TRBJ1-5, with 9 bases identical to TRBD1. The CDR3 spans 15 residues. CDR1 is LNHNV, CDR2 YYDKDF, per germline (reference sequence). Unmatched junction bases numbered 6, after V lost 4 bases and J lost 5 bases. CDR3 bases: TGTGCCACCAGCAACGCCGGGACAGGGTATCAGCCCCAGCATTTT. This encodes CATSNAGTGYQPQHF.

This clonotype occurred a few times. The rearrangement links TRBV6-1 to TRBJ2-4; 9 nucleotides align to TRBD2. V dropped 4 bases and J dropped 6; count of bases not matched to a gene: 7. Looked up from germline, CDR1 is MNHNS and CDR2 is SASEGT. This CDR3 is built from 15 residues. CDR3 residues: CASSASSGVTNIQYF. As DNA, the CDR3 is TGTGCCAGCAGTGCCTCTAGCGGGGTAACAAACATTCAGTACTTC.

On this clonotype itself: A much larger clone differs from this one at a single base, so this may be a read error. This CDR3 reads CASCYRASGRHEQYF. In DNA, the CDR3 is TGTGCCAGCTGTTATAGGGCTAGCGGGCGGCATGAGCAGTACTTC. The rearrangement joins TRBV5-6 to TRBJ2-5, with TRBD2 matching 8 bases. V dropped 7 bases and J dropped 11; count of bases not matched to a gene: 19. The CDR3 length is 15 residues. The V gene's germline CDR1 is SGHDT and CDR2 YYEEEE.

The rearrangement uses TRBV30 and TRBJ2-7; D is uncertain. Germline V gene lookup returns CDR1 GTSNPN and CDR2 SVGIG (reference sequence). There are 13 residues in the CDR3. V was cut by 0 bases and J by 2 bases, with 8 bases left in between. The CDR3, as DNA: TGTGCCTGGAGTGTAAAGGGCCCCTACGAGCAGTACTTC. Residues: CAWSVKGPYEQYF.

CDR3 nucleotide sequence: TGTGCCAGCAGTTACAGGGGCTACGCCAAGGGAGATACGCAGTATTTT. It translates to CASSYRGYAKGDTQYF. This chain joins TRBV6-2 or TRBV6-3 and TRBJ2-3; possible D gene TRBD1, 5 bases. V was trimmed by 2 bases and J by 5 bases, leaving 17 bases between them. The length of the CDR3 is 16 residues. CDR1 is MNHEY, CDR2 SVGEGT, per germline.

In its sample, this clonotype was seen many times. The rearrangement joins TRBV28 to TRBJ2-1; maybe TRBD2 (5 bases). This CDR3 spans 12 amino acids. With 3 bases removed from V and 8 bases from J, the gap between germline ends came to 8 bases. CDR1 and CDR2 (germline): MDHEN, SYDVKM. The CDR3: CASSFSGDEQFF. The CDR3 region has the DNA TGTGCCAGCAGTTTCAGCGGTGATGAGCAGTTCTTC.

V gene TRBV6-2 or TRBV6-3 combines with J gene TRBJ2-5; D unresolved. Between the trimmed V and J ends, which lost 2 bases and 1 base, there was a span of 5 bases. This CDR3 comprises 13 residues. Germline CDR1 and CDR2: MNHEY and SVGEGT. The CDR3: CASSYHGQETQYF. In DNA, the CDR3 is TGTGCCAGCAGTTACCACGGCCAAGAGACCCAGTACTTC.